These T cell receptor beta chains were read from a single sample in a study of radiotherapy plus CTLA-4 blockade in lung cancer. Profiling relied on immunoSEQ multiplex PCR, and the TCRdb table lists in-frame clones only, not all of them. The sample has about 48,000 clones; approximately 86% are singletons. Sequenced material: peripheral blood, taken from a patient treated with radiotherapy plus ipilimumab. The receptors shown here come from a human donor with non-small cell lung cancer that progressed on radiotherapy plus ipilimumab. Some clones in this sample may be carry-over from other donors' samples. Both conserved end residues are part of each CDR3. Fields, in order: J gene, clone size, D gene, V gene, CDR3 protein, CDR3 DNA. A D gene is named only where the DNA matches it firmly. Clone size appears in some rows only: once, few, many, or a class for an expanded clone.

TRBJ1-2	.	.	TRBV5-6	CASSLYGQNYGYTF	TGTGCCAGCAGCTTGTATGGGCAGAACTATGGCTACACCTTC
TRBJ2-5	.	TRBD2	TRBV9	CASSVAGGEGETQYF	TGTGCCAGCAGCGTAGCGGGAGGAGAGGGAGAGACCCAGTACTTC
TRBJ1-1	.	.	TRBV27	CASKPVGGSTEAFF	TGTGCCAGCAAGCCGGTGGGGGGGAGCACTGAAGCTTTCTTT
TRBJ2-7	.	.	TRBV13	CASSLDRGYEQYF	TGTGCCAGCAGCTTAGATCGAGGATACGAGCAGTACTTC
TRBJ2-1	.	TRBD2	TRBV6-7	CASSYSPGLAPRNEQFF	TGTGCCAGCAGTTACTCTCCAGGACTAGCGCCCCGGAATGAGCAGTTCTTC
TRBJ2-7	.	TRBD2	TRBV29-1	CSVPRGGNSYEQYF	TGCAGCGTCCCCCGCGGGGGGAACTCCTACGAGCAGTACTTC
TRBJ1-4	.	.	TRBV19	CASTPRALINEKLFF	TGTGCCAGTACCCCGAGGGCCCTGATTAATGAAAAACTGTTTTTT
TRBJ2-1	once	.	TRBV4-3	CASSLSRRNGEQFF	TGCGCCAGCAGCCTGAGCAGGCGCAATGGGGAGCAGTTCTTC
TRBJ2-5	.	.	TRBV14	CASSPGETQYF	TGTGCCAGCAGCCCAGGAGAGACCCAGTACTTC
TRBJ2-7	.	TRBD2	TRBV28	CASSTTYGLAGGYEQYF	TGTGCCAGCAGTACGACCTACGGACTAGCGGGAGGGTACGAGCAGTACTTC
TRBJ2-7	.	.	TRBV20-1	CSAQSRGNRYF	TGCAGTGCCCAGTCTCGGGGGAATCGGTACTTC
TRBJ2-1	.	.	TRBV11-2	CASSLAGSSYNEQFF	TGTGCCAGCAGCTTAGCGGGGAGCTCCTACAATGAGCAGTTCTTC
TRBJ2-5	.	TRBD2	TRBV7-9	CASSRTSPPTQYF	TGTGCCAGCAGCCGGACTAGCCCGCCGACCCAGTACTTC
TRBJ2-7	.	TRBD1	TRBV30	CAWSRTGQGYEQYF	TGTGCCTGGAGTCGTACGGGACAGGGTTACGAGCAGTACTTC
TRBJ2-2	.	.	TRBV4-1	CASSQDPRENTGELFF	TGCGCCAGCAGCCAAGATCCTAGAGAGAACACCGGGGAGCTGTTTTTT
TRBJ1-1	.	.	TRBV7-9	CAGTLGDANTEAFF	TGTGCCGGGACTTTGGGGGACGCGAACACTGAAGCTTTCTTT
TRBJ2-2	.	.	TRBV6-1	CASSEVGVNTGELFF	TGTGCCAGCAGTGAAGTAGGGGTGAACACCGGGGAGCTGTTTTTT
TRBJ1-3	few	.	TRBV9	CASSSSGGIGNTIYF	TGTGCCAGCAGCTCGAGCGGCGGGATTGGAAACACCATATATTTT
TRBJ2-1	.	.	TRBV29-1	CSVEDGWSTNEQFF	TGCAGCGTTGAAGACGGATGGAGTACCAATGAGCAGTTCTTC
TRBJ2-1	.	.	TRBV2	CASSEGWAGTLNNEQFF	TGTGCCAGCAGTGAAGGGTGGGCGGGCACATTAAACAATGAGCAGTTCTTC
TRBJ2-3	.	.	TRBV10-2	CASSPGTLSTDTQYF	TGCGCCAGCAGTCCCGGGACATTAAGCACAGATACGCAGTATTTT
TRBJ2-3	.	TRBD2	TRBV19	CASSFLPGLAGPHQDTQYF	TGTGCCAGTAGCTTCCTCCCGGGACTAGCGGGACCTCATCAAGATACGCAGTATTTT
TRBJ2-1	.	.	TRBV2	CASSEYNEQFF	TGTGCCAGCAGCGAGTACAATGAGCAGTTCTTC
TRBJ2-7	.	.	TRBV29-1	CSVLSGGGYEQYF	TGCAGCGTCTTATCAGGGGGAGGCTACGAGCAGTACTTC
TRBJ1-2	.	.	TRBV27	CASSLSRDRSYGYTF	TGTGCCAGCAGTTTATCTCGAGACAGGTCCTATGGCTACACCTTC
TRBJ2-7	.	.	TRBV5-1	CASSPGGTRSYEQYF	TGCGCCAGCAGCCCTGGAGGGACGCGATCCTACGAGCAGTACTTC